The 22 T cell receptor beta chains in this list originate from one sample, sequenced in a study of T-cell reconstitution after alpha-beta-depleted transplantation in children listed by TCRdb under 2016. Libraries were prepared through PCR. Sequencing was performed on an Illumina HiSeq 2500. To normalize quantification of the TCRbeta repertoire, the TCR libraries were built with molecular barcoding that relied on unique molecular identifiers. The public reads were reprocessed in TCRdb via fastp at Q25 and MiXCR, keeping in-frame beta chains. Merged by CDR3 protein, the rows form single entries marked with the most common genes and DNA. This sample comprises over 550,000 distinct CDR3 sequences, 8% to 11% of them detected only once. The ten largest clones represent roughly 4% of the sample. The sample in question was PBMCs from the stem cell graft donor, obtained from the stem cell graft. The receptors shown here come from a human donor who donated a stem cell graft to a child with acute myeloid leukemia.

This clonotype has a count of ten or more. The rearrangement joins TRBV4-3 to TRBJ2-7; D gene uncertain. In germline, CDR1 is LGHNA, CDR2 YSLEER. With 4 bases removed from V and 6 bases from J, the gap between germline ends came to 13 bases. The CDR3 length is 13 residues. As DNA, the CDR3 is TGCGCCAGCAGCCCCCGGAGAATGGGCGAGCAGTACTTC. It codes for CASSPRRMGEQYF.

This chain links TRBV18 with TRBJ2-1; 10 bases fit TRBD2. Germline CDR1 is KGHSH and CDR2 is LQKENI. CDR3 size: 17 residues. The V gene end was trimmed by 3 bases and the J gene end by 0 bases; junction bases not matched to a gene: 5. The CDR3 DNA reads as TGTGCCAGCTCACCGTTAGCGGGAGGTGGCTCCTACAATGAGCAGTTCTTC. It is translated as CASSPLAGGGSYNEQFF.

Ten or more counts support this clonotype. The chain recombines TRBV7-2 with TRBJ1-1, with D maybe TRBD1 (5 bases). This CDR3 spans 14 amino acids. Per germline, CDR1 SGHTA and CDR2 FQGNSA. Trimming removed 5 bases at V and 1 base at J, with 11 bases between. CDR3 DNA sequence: TGTGCCAGCAGCCTGATCGGGGGGAACACTGAAGCTTTCTTT. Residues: CASSLIGGNTEAFF.

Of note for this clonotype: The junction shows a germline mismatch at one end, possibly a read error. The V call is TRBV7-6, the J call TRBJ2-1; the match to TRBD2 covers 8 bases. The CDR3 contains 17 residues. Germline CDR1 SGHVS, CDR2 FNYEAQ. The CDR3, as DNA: TGTGACAGCAGCTTAGCCGTAGCGGGAAGCTCCTACAATGAGCAGTTCTTC. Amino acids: CDSSLAVAGSSYNEQFF.

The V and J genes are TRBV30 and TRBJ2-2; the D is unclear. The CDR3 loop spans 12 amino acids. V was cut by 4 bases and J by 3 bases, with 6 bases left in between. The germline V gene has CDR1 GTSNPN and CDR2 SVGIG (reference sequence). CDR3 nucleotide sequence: TGTGCCTGGATGCCCCACACCGGGGAGCTGTTTTTT. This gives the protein CAWMPHTGELFF. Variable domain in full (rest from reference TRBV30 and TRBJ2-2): SQTIHQWPATLVQPVGSPLSLECTVEGTSNPNLYWYRQAAGRGLQLLFYSVGIGQISSEVPQNLSASRPQDRQFILSSKKLLLSDSGFYLCAWMPHTGELFFGEGSRLTVL.

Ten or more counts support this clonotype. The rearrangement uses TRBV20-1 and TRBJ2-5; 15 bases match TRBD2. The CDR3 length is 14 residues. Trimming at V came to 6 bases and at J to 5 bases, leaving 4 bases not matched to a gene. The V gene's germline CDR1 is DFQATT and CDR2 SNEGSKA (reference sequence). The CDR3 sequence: CSARTSGRGETQYF. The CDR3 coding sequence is TGCAGTGCAAGGACTAGCGGGAGGGGTGAGACCCAGTACTTC.

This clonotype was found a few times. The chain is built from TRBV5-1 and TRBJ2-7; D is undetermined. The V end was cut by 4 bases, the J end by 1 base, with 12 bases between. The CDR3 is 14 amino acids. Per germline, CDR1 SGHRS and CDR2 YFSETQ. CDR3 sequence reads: CASSQIGLSYEQYF. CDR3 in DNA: TGCGCCAGCAGCCAAATCGGTCTTTCCTACGAGCAGTACTTC.

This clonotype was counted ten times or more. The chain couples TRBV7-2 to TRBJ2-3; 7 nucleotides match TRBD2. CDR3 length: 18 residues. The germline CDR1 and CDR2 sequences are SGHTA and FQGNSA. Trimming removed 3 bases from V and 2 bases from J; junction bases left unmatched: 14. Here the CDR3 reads CASSFRASGIQYTDTQYF. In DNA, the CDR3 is TGTGCCAGCAGCTTTCGGGCTAGCGGCATCCAATACACAGATACGCAGTATTTT.

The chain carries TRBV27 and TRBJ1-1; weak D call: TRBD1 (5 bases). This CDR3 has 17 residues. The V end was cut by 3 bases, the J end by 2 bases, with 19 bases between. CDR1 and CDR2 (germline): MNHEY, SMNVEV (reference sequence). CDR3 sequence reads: CASSFGAELAGNTEAFF. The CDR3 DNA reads TGTGCCAGCAGTTTCGGGGCGGAACTAGCGGGTAACACTGAAGCTTTCTTT.

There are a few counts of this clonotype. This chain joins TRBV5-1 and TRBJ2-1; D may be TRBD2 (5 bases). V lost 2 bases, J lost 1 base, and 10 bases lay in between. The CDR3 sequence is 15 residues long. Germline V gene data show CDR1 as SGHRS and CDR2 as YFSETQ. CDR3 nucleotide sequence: TGCGCCAGCAGCTTTAGCGTTGGGTCCTACAATGAGCAGTTCTTC. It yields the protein CASSFSVGSYNEQFF.

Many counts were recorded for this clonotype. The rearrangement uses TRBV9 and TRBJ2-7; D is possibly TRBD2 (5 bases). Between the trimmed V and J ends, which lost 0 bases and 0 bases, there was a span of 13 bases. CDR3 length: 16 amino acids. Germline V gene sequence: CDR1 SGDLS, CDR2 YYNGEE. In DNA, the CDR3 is TGTGCCAGCAGCGTAGATGAGGGTCCAGGCTCCTACGAGCAGTACTTC. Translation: CASSVDEGPGSYEQYF.

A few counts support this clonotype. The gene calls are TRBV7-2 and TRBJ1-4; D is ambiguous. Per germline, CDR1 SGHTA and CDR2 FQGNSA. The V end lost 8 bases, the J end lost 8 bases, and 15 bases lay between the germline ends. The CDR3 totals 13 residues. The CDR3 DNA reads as TGTGCCAGCTCCGGGGTGGTAAGGGAAAAACTGTTTTTT. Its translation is CASSGVVREKLFF.

The CDR3 DNA reads as TGTGCCAGCAGCCCCCCTGGTAGCGGGAGTTTTGAGCAGTTCTTC. This translates into CASSPPGSGSFEQFF. V usage is TRBV6-1 and J usage is TRBJ2-1, with 9 bases that match TRBD2. Germline values: CDR1 MNHNS, CDR2 SASEGT. This CDR3 has 15 residues. V lost 6 bases to trimming and J lost 9 bases; unmatched junction nucleotides: 12.

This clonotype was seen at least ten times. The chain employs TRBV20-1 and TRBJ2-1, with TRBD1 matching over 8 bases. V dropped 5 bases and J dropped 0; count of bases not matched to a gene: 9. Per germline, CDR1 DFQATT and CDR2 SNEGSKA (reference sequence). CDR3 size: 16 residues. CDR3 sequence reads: CSAPGFTGGSYNEQFF. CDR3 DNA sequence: TGCAGTGCTCCTGGGTTCACAGGGGGCTCCTACAATGAGCAGTTCTTC.

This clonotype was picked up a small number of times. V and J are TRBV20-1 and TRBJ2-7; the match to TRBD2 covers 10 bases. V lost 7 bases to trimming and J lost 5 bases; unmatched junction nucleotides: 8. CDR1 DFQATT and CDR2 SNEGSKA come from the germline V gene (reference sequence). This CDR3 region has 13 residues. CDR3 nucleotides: TGCAGTGAAAGGGCTAGCGGGAGACACGAGCAGTACTTC. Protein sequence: CSERASGRHEQYF.

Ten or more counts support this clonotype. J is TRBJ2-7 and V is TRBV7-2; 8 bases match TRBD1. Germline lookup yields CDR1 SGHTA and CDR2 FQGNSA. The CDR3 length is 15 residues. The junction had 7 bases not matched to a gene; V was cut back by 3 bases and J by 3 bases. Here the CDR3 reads CASSFRQGTYYEQYF. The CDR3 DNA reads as TGTGCCAGCAGCTTCAGACAGGGGACTTACTACGAGCAGTACTTC.

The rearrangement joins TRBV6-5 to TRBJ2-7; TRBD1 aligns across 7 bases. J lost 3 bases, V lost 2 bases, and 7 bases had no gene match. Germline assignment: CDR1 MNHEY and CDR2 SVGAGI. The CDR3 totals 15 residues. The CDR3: CASSYMDRHNYEQYF. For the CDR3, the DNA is TGTGCCAGCAGTTACATGGACAGGCACAACTACGAGCAGTACTTC.

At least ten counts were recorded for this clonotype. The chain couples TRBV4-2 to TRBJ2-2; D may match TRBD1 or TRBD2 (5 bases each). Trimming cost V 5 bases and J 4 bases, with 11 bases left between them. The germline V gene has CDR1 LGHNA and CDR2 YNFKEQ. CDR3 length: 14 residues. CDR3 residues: CASSGTESTGELFF. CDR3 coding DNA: TGTGCCAGCAGCGGGACGGAATCCACCGGGGAGCTGTTTTTT.

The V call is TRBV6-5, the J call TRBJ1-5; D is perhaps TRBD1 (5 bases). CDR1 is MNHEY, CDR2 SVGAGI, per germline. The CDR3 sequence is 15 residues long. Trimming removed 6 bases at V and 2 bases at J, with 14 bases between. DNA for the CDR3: TGTGCCAGCAGCTCAACCCAGGGTGGCAATCAGCCCCAGCATTTT. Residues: CASSSTQGGNQPQHF.

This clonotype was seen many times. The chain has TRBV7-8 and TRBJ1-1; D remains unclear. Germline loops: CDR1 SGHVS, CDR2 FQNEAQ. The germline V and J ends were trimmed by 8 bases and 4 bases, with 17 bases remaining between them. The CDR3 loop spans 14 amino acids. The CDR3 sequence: CASSIGERSTEAFF. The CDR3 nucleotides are TGTGCCAGCTCGATTGGGGAACGGAGCACTGAAGCTTTCTTT. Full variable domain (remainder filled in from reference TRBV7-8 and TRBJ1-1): GAGVSQSPRYKVAKRGQDVALRCDPISGHVSLFWYQQALGQGPEFLTYFQNEAQLDKSGLPSDRFFAERPEGSVSTLKIQRTQQEDSAVYLCASSIGERSTEAFFGQGTRLTVV.

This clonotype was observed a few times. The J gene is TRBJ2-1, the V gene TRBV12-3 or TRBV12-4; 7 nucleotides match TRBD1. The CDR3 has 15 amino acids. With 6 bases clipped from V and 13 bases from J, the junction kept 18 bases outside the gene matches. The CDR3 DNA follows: TGTGCCAGCAGGCACGCCGGGACAGCCCTAATGATACAGTTCTTC. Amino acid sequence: CASRHAGTALMIQFF.

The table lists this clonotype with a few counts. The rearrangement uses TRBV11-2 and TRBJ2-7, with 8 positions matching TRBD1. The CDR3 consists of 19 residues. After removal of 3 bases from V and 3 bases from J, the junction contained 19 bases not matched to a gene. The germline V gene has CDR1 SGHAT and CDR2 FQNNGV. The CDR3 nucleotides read TGTGCCAGCAGCTTCCTACGGTCAGTGGGGACAGGAACAGGCTACGAGCAGTACTTC. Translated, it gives CASSFLRSVGTGTGYEQYF.